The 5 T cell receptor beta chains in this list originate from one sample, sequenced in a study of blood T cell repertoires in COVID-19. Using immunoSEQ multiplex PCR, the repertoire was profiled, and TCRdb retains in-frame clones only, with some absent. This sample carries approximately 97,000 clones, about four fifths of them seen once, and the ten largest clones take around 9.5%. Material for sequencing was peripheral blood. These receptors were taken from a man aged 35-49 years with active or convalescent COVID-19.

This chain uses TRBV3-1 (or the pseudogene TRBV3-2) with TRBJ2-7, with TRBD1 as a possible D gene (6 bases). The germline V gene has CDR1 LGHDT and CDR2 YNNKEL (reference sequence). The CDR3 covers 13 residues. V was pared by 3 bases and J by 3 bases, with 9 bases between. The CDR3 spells CASSQVQGYEQYF. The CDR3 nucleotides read TGTGCCAGCAGCCAGGTACAGGGCTACGAGCAGTACTTC.

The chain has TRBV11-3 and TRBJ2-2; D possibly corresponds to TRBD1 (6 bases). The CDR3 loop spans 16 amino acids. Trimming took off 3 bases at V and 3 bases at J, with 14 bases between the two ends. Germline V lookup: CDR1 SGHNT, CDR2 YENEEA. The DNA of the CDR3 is TGTGCCAGCAGCTTGACCGGGACACTATACACCGGGGAGCTGTTTTTT. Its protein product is CASSLTGTLYTGELFF.

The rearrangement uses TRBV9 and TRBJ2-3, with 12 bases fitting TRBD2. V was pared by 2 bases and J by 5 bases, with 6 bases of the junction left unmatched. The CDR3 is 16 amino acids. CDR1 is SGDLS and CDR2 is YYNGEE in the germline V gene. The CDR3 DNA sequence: TGTGCCAGCAGCGTCCTAGCGGGGGGGAAGATAGATACGCAGTATTTT. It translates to CASSVLAGGKIDTQYF.

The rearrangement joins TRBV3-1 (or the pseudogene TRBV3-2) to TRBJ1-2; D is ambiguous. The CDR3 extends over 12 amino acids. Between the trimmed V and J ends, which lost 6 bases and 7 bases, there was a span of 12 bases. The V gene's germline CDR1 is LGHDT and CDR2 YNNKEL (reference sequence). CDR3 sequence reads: CASSLTDLGYTF. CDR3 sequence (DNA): TGTGCCAGCAGTCTAACAGATCTTGGCTACACCTTC.

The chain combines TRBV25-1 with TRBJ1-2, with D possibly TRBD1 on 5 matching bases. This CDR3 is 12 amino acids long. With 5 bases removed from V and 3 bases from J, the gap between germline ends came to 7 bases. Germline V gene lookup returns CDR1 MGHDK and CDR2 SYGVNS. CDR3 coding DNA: TGTGCCAGCAGTTGGGGGGACTATGGCTACACCTTC. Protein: CASSWGDYGYTF.